Listed here are 28 T cell receptor beta chains from one sample, sequenced in a study of blood T cell repertoires in COVID-19. Sequencing was performed with immunoSEQ multiplex PCR; in TCRdb, only in-frame clones are kept and a portion is missing. This table holds 30,000 to 35,000 clones, roughly 88% found once. Sequencing was done on a sample of peripheral blood. These receptors originate from a man in his 60s with active COVID-19.

The chain uses TRBV3-1 (or the pseudogene TRBV3-2) and TRBJ2-3; 15 bases agree with TRBD2. Germline-derived CDR1 and CDR2 are LGHDT and YNNKEL (reference sequence). This CDR3 has 19 residues. With 5 bases clipped from V and 2 bases from J, the junction kept 11 bases outside the gene matches. Here the CDR3 reads CASSSRTSGRVLVTDTQYF. For the CDR3, the DNA is TGTGCCAGCAGCTCCCGGACTAGCGGGAGGGTTCTGGTCACAGATACGCAGTATTTT.

The count of this clone is one. The genes are TRBV24-1 and TRBJ2-1; weak D call: TRBD1 (5 bases). The V and J ends lost 5 bases and 6 bases respectively, with 19 bases between them. Germline V gene lookup returns CDR1 KGHDR and CDR2 SFDVKD. The CDR3 extends over 16 amino acids. CDR3 bases: TGTGCCACCAGTGGAGGTAGAACCAGGGTGGGCAATGAGCAGTTCTTC. It encodes CATSGGRTRVGNEQFF.

This clone was seen once. This chain uses TRBV3-1 (or the pseudogene TRBV3-2) with TRBJ2-7; 11 bases line up with TRBD2. The CDR3 consists of 16 residues. Germline CDR1 LGHDT, CDR2 YNNKEL (reference sequence). The ends lost 5 bases at V and 4 bases at J; junction bases unmatched: 10. The CDR3 spells CASSSGLAGRSYEQYF. CDR3 DNA: TGTGCCAGCAGCTCAGGACTAGCGGGCCGTTCGTACGAGCAGTACTTC.

The chain employs TRBV19 and TRBJ2-6, with D possibly being TRBD2 (5 bases). Germline CDR1 LNHDA, CDR2 SQIVND (reference sequence). Between the trimmed V and J ends, which lost 3 bases and 2 bases, there was a span of 8 bases. CDR3 size: 15 residues. The CDR3 here is CASSMGATGANVLTF. In nucleotides, the CDR3 is TGTGCCAGTAGTATGGGAGCCACTGGGGCCAACGTCCTGACTTTC.

J is TRBJ2-1 and V is TRBV4-1; 9 nucleotides align to TRBD1. The CDR3 is made up of 15 amino acids. J gave up 7 bases and V 1 base, and 5 bases lay outside the gene matches. From germline, CDR1 is MGHRA and CDR2 YSYEKL. CDR3 sequence: CASSQGDRERNEQFF. The CDR3 DNA reads TGCGCCAGCAGCCAAGGGGACAGGGAAAGAAATGAGCAGTTCTTC.

The V gene is TRBV5-1, the J gene TRBJ2-3, with 8 nucleotides matching TRBD1. There are 16 residues in the CDR3. Per germline, CDR1 SGHRS and CDR2 YFSETQ. Trimming removed 2 bases from V and 0 bases from J; junction bases left unmatched: 5. CDR3 sequence (DNA): TGCGCCAGCAGCTTCCGACAGGGGACAAGCACAGATACGCAGTATTTT. Translation: CASSFRQGTSTDTQYF.

This clone was observed a single time. This rearrangement joins TRBV14 to TRBJ1-2; TRBD1 agrees at 8 bases. Germline CDR1 SGHDN, CDR2 FVKESK. J was trimmed by 8 bases and V by 0 bases; bases with no gene match: 8. The CDR3 sequence is 15 residues long. CDR3 region: CASSQEGRAGGGYTF. CDR3 nucleotide sequence: TGTGCCAGCAGCCAAGAAGGGCGGGCAGGGGGCGGCTACACCTTC.

This sequence joins TRBV27 and TRBJ1-4; 8 bases match TRBD1. Germline lookup yields CDR1 MNHEY and CDR2 SMNVEV (reference sequence). The CDR3 runs 15 residues. The V and J ends lost 6 bases and 5 bases, in that order; junction bases with no gene match: 8. CDR3 DNA sequence: TGTGCCAGCAGCCGGGACAGGTCTCCCAATGAAAAACTGTTTTTT. Translating it yields CASSRDRSPNEKLFF.

The chain recombines TRBV7-2 with TRBJ2-3; D may be TRBD2 (6 bases). The ends were cut back, 5 bases at V and 0 bases at J, with 9 bases in the middle. Germline CDR1 and CDR2: SGHTA and FQGNSA. CDR3 length: 14 residues. The CDR3 DNA sequence: TGTGCCAGCAGCCCCGGGGGAAGCACAGATACGCAGTATTTT. Translated: CASSPGGSTDTQYF.

CDR3 loop: CASSLSGQGNQPQHF. The CDR3 bases are TGTGCCAGCAGTTTATCCGGCCAGGGTAATCAGCCCCAGCATTTT. The rearrangement links TRBV28 to TRBJ1-5; TRBD1 might be the D (5 bases). Per germline, CDR1 MDHEN and CDR2 SYDVKM. V was trimmed by 1 base and J by 4 bases, leaving 11 bases between them. This CDR3 is 15 amino acids long.

The chain couples TRBV9 to TRBJ2-6; 8 bases are shared with TRBD2. The CDR3 is made up of 19 amino acids. CDR1 and CDR2 from the germline V gene are SGDLS and YYNGEE. Trimming removed 4 bases from V and 0 bases from J; junction bases left unmatched: 12. The CDR3 protein is CASSTARGGPLSGANVLTF. For the CDR3, the DNA is TGTGCCAGCAGCACAGCCCGGGGGGGCCCCCTCTCTGGGGCCAACGTCCTGACTTTC.

J is TRBJ1-6 and V is TRBV12-3 or TRBV12-4; D is possibly TRBD1 (5 bases). This CDR3 region has 13 residues. Deletions cut 6 bases from V and 10 bases from J, with 13 bases between. The CDR3 DNA reads TGTGCCAGCAGGGACAATTTGCAGTCACCCCTCCACTTT. This translates into CASRDNLQSPLHF.

The V and J genes are TRBV28 and TRBJ2-5; tentative D call: TRBD2 (5 bases). The CDR3 covers 14 residues. V was shortened by 3 bases and J by 4 bases, with 12 bases between the two germline ends. Germline lookup yields CDR1 MDHEN and CDR2 SYDVKM. CDR3 residues: CASSLSSRIETQYF. CDR3 coding DNA: TGTGCCAGCAGTTTGTCTAGCAGAATAGAGACCCAGTACTTC. The full variable domain, with the rest looked up from reference TRBV28 and TRBJ2-5, is DVKVTQSSRYLVKRTGEKVFLECVQDMDHENMFWYRQDPGLGLRLIYFSYDVKMKEKGDIPEGYSVSREKKERFSLILESASTNQTSMYLCASSLSSRIETQYFGPGTRLLVL.

This chain links TRBV18 with TRBJ1-2; 9 bases align to TRBD1. Germline V gene lookup returns CDR1 KGHSH and CDR2 LQKENI. J lost 9 bases, V lost 2 bases, and 4 bases had no gene match. The length of the CDR3 is 13 residues. CDR3 bases: TGTGCCAGCTCACCAGGGACAGGGAATCGCTACACCTTC. Its protein is CASSPGTGNRYTF.

This sequence joins TRBV5-1 and TRBJ2-5; the D is unclear. The CDR3 loop spans 13 amino acids. The V gene's germline CDR1 is SGHRS and CDR2 YFSETQ. Trimming took 4 bases from V and 4 from J, leaving 11 bases between them. The CDR3 region is CASSIPTGETQYF. In DNA, the CDR3 is TGCGCCAGCAGCATACCGACGGGAGAGACCCAGTACTTC.

This sequence joins TRBV12-3 or TRBV12-4 and TRBJ2-1; the match to TRBD1 covers 9 bases. The CDR3 runs to 13 residues. With V trimmed by 5 bases and J by 7 bases, 3 bases remained unmatched. CDR3: CASSGQGRNEQFF. The CDR3 coding sequence is TGTGCCAGCAGTGGACAGGGGAGGAATGAGCAGTTCTTC.

CDR3 residues: CASSQGGEGEKLFF. In DNA, the CDR3 is TGTGCCAGCAGCCAGGGAGGAGAAGGTGAAAAACTGTTTTTT. The gene calls are TRBV6-2 or TRBV6-3 and TRBJ1-4, with D possibly TRBD1 on 5 matching bases. V lost 6 bases and J lost 7, with 15 bases in between. CDR1 is MNHEY and CDR2 is SVGEGT in the germline V gene. The CDR3 extends over 14 amino acids.

The chain is built from TRBV4-2 and TRBJ2-5, with 7 bases identical to TRBD1. After removal of 2 bases from V and 2 bases from J, the junction contained 5 bases not matched to a gene. The CDR3 spans 15 residues. Germline-derived CDR1 and CDR2 are LGHNA and YNFKEQ. The CDR3 region is CASSQPGTAQETQYF. In DNA form, the CDR3 reads TGTGCCAGCAGCCAACCCGGGACAGCACAAGAGACCCAGTACTTC.

The V and J genes are TRBV27 and TRBJ2-7; 12 positions agree with TRBD2. The germline V gene encodes CDR1 MNHEY and CDR2 SMNVEV (reference sequence). V lost 6 bases and J lost 2; bases outside the gene matches: 2. The CDR3 runs 14 residues. The CDR3 protein is CASSASGRAYEQYF. CDR3 DNA sequence: TGTGCCAGCAGCGCTAGCGGGAGGGCCTACGAGCAGTACTTC.

DNA of the CDR3: TGTGCCACCAGCAGTATCGGGCGGGAGGGCCCAGATACGCAGTATTTT. Amino acid sequence: CATSSIGREGPDTQYF. This chain uses TRBV15 with TRBJ2-3; 9 nucleotides agree with TRBD2. Trimming removed 3 bases from V and 4 bases from J; junction bases left unmatched: 8. Germline V gene lookup returns CDR1 LNHNV and CDR2 YYDKDF (reference sequence). The CDR3 contains 16 residues. Full variable domain (outside the CDR3, taken from reference TRBV15 and TRBJ2-3): DAMVIQNPRYQVTQFGKPVTLSCSQTLNHNVMYWYQQKSSQAPKLLFHYYDKDFNNEADTPDNFQSRRPNTSFCFLDIRSPGLGDTAMYLCATSSIGREGPDTQYFGPGTRLTVL.

The rearrangement joins TRBV24-1 to TRBJ2-1, with D possibly matching TRBD1 (6 bases). V was shortened by 4 bases and J by 6 bases, with 9 bases between the two germline ends. Per the germline V gene, CDR1 is KGHDR and CDR2 is SFDVKD. The CDR3 spans 13 residues. The CDR3 protein is CATSEPGANEQFF. The CDR3 DNA reads as TGTGCCACCAGTGAGCCAGGGGCCAATGAGCAGTTCTTC.

The chain carries TRBV5-1 and TRBJ2-2; 8 bases are a match to TRBD1. V dropped 8 bases and J dropped 2; count of bases not matched to a gene: 14. The CDR3 sequence is 17 residues long. Germline loops: CDR1 SGHRS, CDR2 YFSETQ. The chain's CDR3 is CASRPSGTGSNTGELFF. The CDR3 DNA sequence: TGCGCCAGTCGTCCTTCCGGGACAGGATCAAACACCGGGGAGCTGTTTTTT.

This chain connects TRBV7-9 to TRBJ2-1, with TRBD2 matching 9 bases. With V trimmed by 3 bases and J by 7 bases, 16 bases remained unmatched. CDR1 SEHNR and CDR2 FQNEAQ come from the germline V gene (reference sequence). The CDR3 totals 18 residues. CDR3 protein: CASSFQPGISGRLNEQFF. The DNA for the CDR3 is TGTGCCAGCAGCTTCCAACCTGGGATTAGCGGGAGATTGAATGAGCAGTTCTTC. Complete variable domain (other parts from reference TRBV7-9 and TRBJ2-1): DTGVSQNPRHKITKRGQNVTFRCDPISEHNRLYWYRQTLGQGPEFLTYFQNEAQLEKSRLLSDRFSAERPKGSFSTLEIQRTEQGDSAMYLCASSFQPGISGRLNEQFFGPGTRLTVL.

The chain employs TRBV7-9 and TRBJ1-1, with TRBD1 as a possible D gene (6 bases). The CDR3 is 14 residues long. V was shortened by 3 bases and J by 0 bases, with 8 bases between the two germline ends. CDR1 SEHNR and CDR2 FQNEAQ come from the germline V gene (reference sequence). CDR3 protein: CASSFTGLNTEAFF. The DNA for the CDR3 is TGTGCCAGCAGCTTCACAGGGTTGAACACTGAAGCTTTCTTT.

The chain couples TRBV10-2 to TRBJ2-7; TRBD2 matches at 10 bases. CDR3 length: 15 amino acids. V was pared by 3 bases and J by 3 bases, with 5 bases of the junction left unmatched. CDR1 is WSHSY and CDR2 is SAAADI in the germline V gene. The CDR3 nucleotides read TGCGCCAGCAGTGACCCGGGACTAGCGAGCTACGAGCAGTACTTC. Protein product: CASSDPGLASYEQYF.

This chain uses TRBV28 with TRBJ2-7, with a possible D match to TRBD1 (6 bases). Trimming left V 7 bases short and J 5 bases short, with 9 bases between. The CDR3 is 11 residues long. Looked up from germline, CDR1 is MDHEN and CDR2 is SYDVKM. CDR3 sequence reads: CASKGGNEQYF. The CDR3 DNA is TGTGCCAGCAAAGGGGGTAACGAGCAGTACTTC.

This sequence joins TRBV27 and TRBJ2-1; 8 nucleotides agree with TRBD2. The CDR3 loop spans 15 amino acids. Trimming removed 5 bases from V and 1 base from J; junction bases left unmatched: 4. Germline V gives CDR1 MNHEY, CDR2 SMNVEV (reference sequence). The CDR3 sequence: CASSLQRESYNEQFF. CDR3 DNA: TGTGCCAGCAGTCTCCAGCGGGAGTCCTACAATGAGCAGTTCTTC.

The chain has TRBV3-1 (or the pseudogene TRBV3-2) and TRBJ2-7; the D gene is possibly TRBD2 (6 bases). The CDR3 runs to 15 residues. Germline lookup yields CDR1 LGHDT and CDR2 YNNKEL (reference sequence). With 4 bases removed from V and 1 base from J, the gap between germline ends came to 14 bases. CDR3 coding DNA: TGTGCCAGCAGCCCGTGGATCGGAGGGTCCTACGAGCAGTACTTC. It translates to CASSPWIGGSYEQYF.